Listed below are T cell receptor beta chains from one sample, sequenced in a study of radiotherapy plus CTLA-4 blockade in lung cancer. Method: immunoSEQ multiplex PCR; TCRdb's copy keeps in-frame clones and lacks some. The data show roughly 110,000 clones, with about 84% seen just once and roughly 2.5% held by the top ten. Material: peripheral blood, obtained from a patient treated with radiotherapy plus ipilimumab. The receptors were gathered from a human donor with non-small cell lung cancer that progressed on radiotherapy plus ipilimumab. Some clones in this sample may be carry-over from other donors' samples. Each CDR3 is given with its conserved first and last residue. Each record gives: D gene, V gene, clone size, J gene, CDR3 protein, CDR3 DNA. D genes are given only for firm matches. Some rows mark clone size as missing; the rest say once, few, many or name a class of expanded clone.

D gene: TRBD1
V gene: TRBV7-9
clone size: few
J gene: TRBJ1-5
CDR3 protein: CASSLTGGSQPQHF
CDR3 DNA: TGTGCCAGCAGCCTTACAGGGGGCTCTCAGCCCCAGCATTTT

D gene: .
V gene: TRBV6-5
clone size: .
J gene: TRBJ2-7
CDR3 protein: CASTTGGPYEQYF
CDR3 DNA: TGTGCCAGCACCACCGGTGGTCCCTACGAGCAGTACTTC

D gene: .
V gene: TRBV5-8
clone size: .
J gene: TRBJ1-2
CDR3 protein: CASSLFGGYTF
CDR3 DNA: TGTGCCAGCAGCTTGTTTGGCGGCTACACCTTC

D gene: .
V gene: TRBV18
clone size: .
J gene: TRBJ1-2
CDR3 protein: CASSLRVGVEYGYTF
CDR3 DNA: TGTGCCAGCTCACTGAGGGTTGGAGTCGAATATGGCTACACCTTC

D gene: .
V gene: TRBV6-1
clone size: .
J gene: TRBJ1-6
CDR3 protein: CASSEEDRRYSPLHF
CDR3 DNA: TGTGCCAGCAGTGAAGAGGACAGACGTTATTCACCCCTCCACTTT

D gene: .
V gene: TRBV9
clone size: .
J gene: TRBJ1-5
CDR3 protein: CASSVEGSNQPQHF
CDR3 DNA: TGTGCCAGCAGCGTAGAGGGGAGCAATCAGCCCCAGCATTTT

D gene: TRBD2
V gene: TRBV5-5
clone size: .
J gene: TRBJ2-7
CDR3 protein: CASSPGGVGYEQYF
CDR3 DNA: TGTGCCAGCAGCCCGGGAGGGGTGGGCTACGAGCAGTACTTC

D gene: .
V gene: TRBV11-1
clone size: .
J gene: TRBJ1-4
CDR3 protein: CASSLRDPLLNEKLFF
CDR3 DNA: TGTGCCAGCAGCTTGAGGGACCCCCTACTTAATGAAAAACTGTTTTTT

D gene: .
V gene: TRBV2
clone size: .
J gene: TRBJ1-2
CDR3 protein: CASSDQGLSHGYTF
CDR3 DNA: TGTGCCAGCAGTGACCAGGGATTGAGCCATGGCTACACCTTC

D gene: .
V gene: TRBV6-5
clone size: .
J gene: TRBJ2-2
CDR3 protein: CASNKGDTGELFF
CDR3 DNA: TGTGCCAGCAACAAGGGGGACACCGGGGAGCTGTTTTTT

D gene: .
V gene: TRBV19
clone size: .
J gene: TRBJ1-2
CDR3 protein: CASSIGRSNYGYTF
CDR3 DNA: TGTGCCAGTAGTATAGGTCGATCGAACTATGGCTACACCTTC

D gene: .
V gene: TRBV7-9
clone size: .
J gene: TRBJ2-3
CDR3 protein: CASSLGAGSSYTQYF
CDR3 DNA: TGTGCCAGCAGCTTGGGGGCGGGGTCGAGTTATACGCAGTATTTT

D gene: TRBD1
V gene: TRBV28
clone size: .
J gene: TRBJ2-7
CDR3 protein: CASSFPQGVLYEQYF
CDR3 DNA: TGTGCCAGCAGTTTCCCTCAGGGGGTACTATACGAGCAGTACTTC

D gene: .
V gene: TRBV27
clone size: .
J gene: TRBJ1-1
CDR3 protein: CASSLFPSAMGWEAEAFF
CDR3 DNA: TGTGCCAGCAGTTTATTCCCCAGTGCCATGGGTTGGGAGGCTGAAGCTTTCTTT

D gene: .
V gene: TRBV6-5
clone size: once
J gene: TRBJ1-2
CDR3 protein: CASSPGGDYGYTF
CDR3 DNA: TGTGCCAGCTCACCGGGGGGCGACTATGGCTACACCTTC

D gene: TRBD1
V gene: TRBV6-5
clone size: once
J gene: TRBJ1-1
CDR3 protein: CASSPRTGSTEAFF
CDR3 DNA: TGTGCCAGCAGCCCCAGGACAGGGAGTACTGAAGCTTTCTTT

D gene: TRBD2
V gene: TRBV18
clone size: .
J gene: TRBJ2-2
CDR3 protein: CASTLAGAATGELFF
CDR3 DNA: TGTGCCAGCACCCTAGCGGGGGCCGCTACCGGGGAGCTGTTTTTT

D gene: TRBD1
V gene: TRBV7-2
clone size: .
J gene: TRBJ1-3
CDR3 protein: CASSLVQGASGNTIYF
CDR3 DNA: TGTGCCAGCAGCTTGGTGCAGGGGGCGTCAGGAAACACCATATATTTT

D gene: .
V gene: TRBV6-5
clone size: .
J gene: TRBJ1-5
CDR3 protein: CASSPTEGSQPQHF
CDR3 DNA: TGTGCCAGCAGCCCCACCGAGGGGAGTCAGCCCCAGCATTTT

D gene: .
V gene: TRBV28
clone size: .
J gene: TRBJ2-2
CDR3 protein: CASSLWTGELFF
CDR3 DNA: TGTGCCAGCAGTTTATGGACCGGGGAGCTGTTTTTT

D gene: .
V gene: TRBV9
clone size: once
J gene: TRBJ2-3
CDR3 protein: CASSASTDTQYF
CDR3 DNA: TGTGCCAGCAGCGCAAGCACAGATACGCAGTATTTT

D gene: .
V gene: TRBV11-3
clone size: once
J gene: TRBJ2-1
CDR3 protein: CASSFTSNMNSYNEQFF
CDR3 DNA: TGTGCCAGCAGCTTCACTAGCAATATGAACTCCTACAATGAGCAGTTCTTC

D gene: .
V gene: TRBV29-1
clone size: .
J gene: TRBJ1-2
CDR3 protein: CSVDSEYGYTF
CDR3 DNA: TGCAGCGTTGATTCCGAATATGGCTACACCTTC

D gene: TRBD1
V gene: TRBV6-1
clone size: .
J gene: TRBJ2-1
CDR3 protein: CASSAPDRGNEQFF
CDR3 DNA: TGTGCCAGCAGTGCACCAGACAGGGGAAATGAGCAGTTCTTC

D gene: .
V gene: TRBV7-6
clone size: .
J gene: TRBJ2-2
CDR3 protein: CASSFLGVTGELFF
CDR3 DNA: TGTGCCAGCAGCTTCTTGGGGGTCACCGGGGAGCTGTTTTTT

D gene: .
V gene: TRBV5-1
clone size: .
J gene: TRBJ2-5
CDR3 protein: CASSPTVGETQYF
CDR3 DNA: TGCGCCAGCAGCCCAACGGTGGGGGAGACCCAGTACTTC

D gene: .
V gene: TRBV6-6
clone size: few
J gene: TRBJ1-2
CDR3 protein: CASSTGQIFYGYTF
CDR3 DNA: TGTGCCAGCAGTACCGGACAGATTTTCTATGGCTACACCTTC

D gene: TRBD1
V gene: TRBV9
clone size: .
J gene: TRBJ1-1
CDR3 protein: CASSVEPETGLNTEAFF
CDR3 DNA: TGTGCCAGCAGCGTAGAGCCTGAGACAGGGTTGAACACTGAAGCTTTCTTT

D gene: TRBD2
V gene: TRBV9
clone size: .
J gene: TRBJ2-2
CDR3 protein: CASSVGTSSRAVGELFF
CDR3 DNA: TGTGCCAGCAGCGTAGGGACTAGCTCTCGGGCCGTAGGGGAGCTGTTTTTT

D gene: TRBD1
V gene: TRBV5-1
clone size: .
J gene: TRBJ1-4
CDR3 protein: CASRDDRGQLSNEKLFF
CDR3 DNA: TGCGCCAGCAGGGACGACAGGGGGCAGCTGTCTAATGAAAAACTGTTTTTT

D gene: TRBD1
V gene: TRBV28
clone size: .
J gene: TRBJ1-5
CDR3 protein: CASSSNRGQPQHF
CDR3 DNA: TGTGCCAGCAGTTCCAACAGGGGGCAGCCCCAGCATTTT

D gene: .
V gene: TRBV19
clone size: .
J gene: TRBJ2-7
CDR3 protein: CASGFDYEQYF
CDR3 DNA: TGTGCCAGTGGCTTTGACTACGAGCAGTACTTC

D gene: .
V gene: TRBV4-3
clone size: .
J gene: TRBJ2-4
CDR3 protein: CASSQDPLGRLGKNIQYF
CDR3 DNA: TGCGCCAGCAGCCAAGATCCCCTGGGGAGGTTAGGCAAAAACATTCAGTACTTC